Described below is a single T cell receptor beta chain sequence and its context. These data originate in a study of blood T cell repertoires in COVID-19. At the level of the study: From T cells, B-cell-depleted T cells, or PBMCs came the material, which was cDNA or gDNA.

In the authors' methods: Amplification from reference gene primers served as the basis for estimated nucleated cell counts. Sequencing used immunoSEQ multiplex PCR; TCRdb keeps in-frame clones, though not all of them. V and J calls and clone size are copied from that table; D and trimming were computed from the DNA. The sample has about 280,000 clones, about nine tenths seen once. V lost 2 bases, J lost 4 bases, and 6 bases stayed unmatched. Germline V gene data show CDR1 as SGDLS and CDR2 as YYNGEE. This CDR3 is built from 15 residues. The TCR originated in a woman in her 30s with COVID-19, enrolled during active disease. This rearrangement joins TRBV9 to TRBJ2-3, with 8 bases matching TRBD1. Material: peripheral blood. CDR3 sequence: CASSVQGARADTQYF. The DNA for the CDR3 is TGTGCCAGCAGCGTCCAGGGGGCGCGGGCAGATACGCAGTATTTT.